The source of this TCR beta chain is a study of Graves' ophthalmopathy and Graves' hyperthyroidism. This clonotype was counted at least ten times. Researchers took RNA transcripts and amplified TCR beta CDR3 regions from them. Second-round multiplex PCR followed a first-round RT-PCR using HTBI primers. TCRdb analysed the multiplex PCR reads with MiXCR anew, one entry per CDR3 protein. In the table there are about 380,000 distinct CDR3 sequences, approximately 15% of which are singletons. V was pared by 1 base and J by 4 bases, with 13 bases between. CDR3 length: 15 residues. CDR1 is SGHTA and CDR2 is FQGNSA in the germline V gene.

The specimen sequenced was peripheral blood. The TCR originated in a woman aged 18-29 years with stable Graves' hyperthyroidism. The chain uses TRBV7-2 and TRBJ1-2, with a possible D match to TRBD1 (5 bases). The CDR3 loop reads CASSLVGAGGYGYTF. In nucleotides, the CDR3 is TGTGCCAGCAGCTTAGTAGGGGCGGGGGGCTATGGCTACACCTTC. Based on the CDR3 plus reference TRBV7-2 and TRBJ1-2, the full variable domain is GAGVSQSPSNKVTEKGKDVELRCDPISGHTALYWYRQSLGQGLEFLIYFQGNSAPDKSGLPSDRFSAERTGGSVSTLTIQRTQQEDSAVYLCASSLVGAGGYGYTFGSGTRLTVV.